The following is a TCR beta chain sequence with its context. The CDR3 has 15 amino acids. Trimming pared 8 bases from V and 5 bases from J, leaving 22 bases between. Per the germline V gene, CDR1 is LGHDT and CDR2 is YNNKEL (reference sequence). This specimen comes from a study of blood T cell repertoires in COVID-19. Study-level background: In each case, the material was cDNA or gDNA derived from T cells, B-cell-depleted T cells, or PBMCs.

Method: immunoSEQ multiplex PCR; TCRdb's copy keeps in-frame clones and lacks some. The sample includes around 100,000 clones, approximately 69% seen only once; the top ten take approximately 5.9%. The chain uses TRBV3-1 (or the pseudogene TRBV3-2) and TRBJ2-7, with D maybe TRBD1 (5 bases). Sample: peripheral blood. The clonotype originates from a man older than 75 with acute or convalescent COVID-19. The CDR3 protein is CASAATLKGSDEQYF. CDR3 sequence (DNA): TGTGCCAGCGCGGCCACCTTGAAGGGGTCGGACGAGCAGTACTTC.